The 14 T cell receptor beta chains below come from one sample, sequenced in a study of regulatory T cells in long-lasting Graves disease. Time point specified: persistent/refractory GD, antithyroid drugs over 5 years with positive TRAb. From PBMCs, RNA was extracted and then used to make the TCR library. HTBI primers from iRepertoire and Arm-PCR of CDR3 regions yielded the TCR beta libraries. TCRdb redid the calling of the multiplex PCR reads with MiXCR, one entry per CDR3 protein. The table has 700,000 or so distinct CDR3 sequences, 25% to 35% seen once. The material was peripheral blood mononuclear cells (PBMCs), obtained when the disease was refractory, from a patient treated with antithyroid drugs. The receptors derive from a female donor with Graves disease.

This clonotype showed up many times. CDR3 bases: TGTGCCAGCAGTCCAGGACTGCTCCAAGAGACCCAGTACTTC. Protein: CASSPGLLQETQYF. The chain has TRBV12-3 or TRBV12-4 and TRBJ2-5; D perhaps matches TRBD2 (5 bases). The CDR3 is 14 amino acids. Deletions cut 5 bases from V and 1 base from J, with 11 bases between.

This clonotype was recorded many times. The V gene is TRBV2, the J gene TRBJ1-2, with TRBD1 identical over 10 bases. There are 15 residues in the CDR3. V trimming: 4 bases; J trimming: 6 bases; junction bases outside the gene matches: 8. Germline V CDR1 and CDR2: SNHLY, FYNNEI. CDR3 nucleotides: TGTGCCAGCAGTGCTACAAGGGACAGGGGACATGGCTACACCTTC. This encodes CASSATRDRGHGYTF.

The chain employs TRBV11-2 and TRBJ2-5; tentatively, D is TRBD1 or TRBD2 (5 bases each). V lost 3 bases to trimming and J lost 4 bases, with 18 bases between them. Per germline, CDR1 SGHAT and CDR2 FQNNGV. The CDR3 has 16 residues. The chain's CDR3 is CASSFGSAKGRETQYF. The CDR3 DNA reads as TGTGCCAGCAGCTTCGGTAGCGCAAAGGGGAGAGAGACCCAGTACTTC.

DNA of the CDR3: TGTGCCAGCAGTTTGGGGGGGGTGGGCACAGATACGCAGTATTTT. Protein sequence: CASSLGGVGTDTQYF. This chain links TRBV12-3 or TRBV12-4 with TRBJ2-3; 7 bases agree with TRBD2. V trimming: 3 bases; J trimming: 1 base; junction bases outside the gene matches: 4. This CDR3 contains 15 residues.

This clonotype has a handful of counts. The V and J genes are TRBV20-1 and TRBJ2-7; 9 positions agree with TRBD1. Germline trimming cut 2 bases from V and 2 bases from J; bases unmatched to any gene: 7. Germline V gene sequence: CDR1 DFQATT, CDR2 SNEGSKA (reference sequence). This CDR3 comprises 15 residues. This CDR3 reads CSARLTGTGTYEQYF. CDR3 DNA sequence: TGCAGTGCTAGACTGACCGGGACAGGGACCTACGAGCAGTACTTC.

The gene calls are TRBV6-1 and TRBJ1-2; perhaps TRBD1 as D (6 bases). V was pared by 6 bases and J by 4 bases, with 18 bases between. The CDR3 totals 15 residues. Germline assignment: CDR1 MNHNS and CDR2 SASEGT. The CDR3 is CASRTQGRETYGYTF. As DNA, the CDR3 is TGTGCCAGCAGAACCCAGGGGCGGGAAACCTATGGCTACACCTTC.

This clonotype was observed once. J is TRBJ1-6 and V is TRBV9, with D unresolved. This CDR3 has 18 amino acids. Trimming took 7 bases from V and 9 from J, leaving 29 bases between them. Germline V gene sequence: CDR1 SGDLS, CDR2 YYNGEE. This chain's CDR3 is CASGSPTIPGPSGSPLHF. Written as DNA, the CDR3 is TGTGCCAGCGGATCACCGACTATCCCCGGCCCAAGTGGTTCACCCCTCCACTTT.

This clonotype has a count of ten or more. The rearrangement joins TRBV19 to TRBJ1-2; unclear D gene. The ends were cut back, 7 bases at V and 3 bases at J, with 12 bases in the middle. The CDR3 is 13 amino acids. Germline CDR1 and CDR2: LNHDA and SQIVND (reference sequence). The CDR3 is CASKTQRDYGYTF. The CDR3 nucleotides are TGTGCCAGTAAAACCCAACGGGACTATGGCTACACCTTC.

This clonotype was seen ten or more times. CDR3 sequence reads: CASRDNNNQPQHF. The DNA of the CDR3 is TGTGCCAGCAGGGATAATAACAATCAGCCCCAGCATTTT. The chain is built from TRBV2 and TRBJ1-5; D is uncertain. The CDR3 is 13 residues long. Trimming shortened V by 6 bases and J by 3 bases, and 9 bases separated the two germline ends. Per germline, CDR1 SNHLY and CDR2 FYNNEI.

J is TRBJ2-3 and V is TRBV12-5; 7 bases match TRBD2. This CDR3 has 15 amino acids. Germline V gene sequence: CDR1 LGHNT, CDR2 FRNRAP. The junction had 5 bases not matched to a gene; V was cut back by 2 bases and J by 3 bases. The CDR3 loop reads CASGLSSGWTDTQYF. DNA of the CDR3: TGTGCTAGTGGTTTGTCTAGCGGTTGGACAGATACGCAGTATTTT.

The count of this clonotype is one. The chain joins TRBV5-6 to TRBJ1-2, with D unclear. The length of the CDR3 is 12 residues. The V end was cut by 7 bases, the J end by 3 bases, with 10 bases between. Germline V gene lookup returns CDR1 SGHDT and CDR2 YYEEEE. The CDR3 DNA reads TGTGCCAGCGGCGGGGAGTACTATGGCTACACCTTC. Translating it yields CASGGEYYGYTF.

The CDR3 coding sequence is TGTGCCAGCAGGCTGACAGGGGGGTCCAATGAGCAGTTCTTC. This encodes CASRLTGGSNEQFF. The rearrangement uses TRBV2 and TRBJ2-1, with TRBD1 matching 9 bases. This CDR3 spans 14 amino acids. V trimming: 6 bases; J trimming: 6 bases; junction bases outside the gene matches: 6. Per germline, CDR1 SNHLY and CDR2 FYNNEI.

The rearrangement links TRBV5-1 to TRBJ2-7; D not certain. The germline V gene has CDR1 SGHRS and CDR2 YFSETQ. This CDR3 comprises 13 residues. Trimming left V 7 bases short and J 7 bases short, with 18 bases between. The DNA of the CDR3 is TGCGCCAGCCTGAACCCTTTGTCGAGGGAGCAGTACTTC. Translated, it gives CASLNPLSREQYF. The complete variable domain, with remaining parts taken from reference TRBV5-1 and TRBJ2-7, reads KAGVTQTPRYLIKTRGQQVTLSCSPISGHRSVSWYQQTPGQGLQFLFEYFSETQRNKGNFPGRFSGRQFSNSRSEMNVSTLELGDSALYLCASLNPLSREQYFGPGTRLTVT.

The chain carries TRBV5-1 and TRBJ2-7; TRBD1 matches 8 bases. The J segment lost 2 bases and the V segment lost 0 bases, leaving 13 bases of the junction unmatched. The CDR3 extends over 18 amino acids. CDR1 is SGHRS, CDR2 YFSETQ, per germline. The CDR3 bases are TGCGCCAGCAGCTTGGCCCCTTCCTCCTCGGACAGGGCCTACGAGCAGTACTTC. As protein: CASSLAPSSSDRAYEQYF.